Each of the 8 T cell receptor beta chains below was sequenced from the same sample in a study of radiotherapy plus CTLA-4 blockade in lung cancer. Assay: immunoSEQ multiplex PCR; the TCRdb copy retains only in-frame clones and omits some. The table shows 30,000 to 45,000 clones, with over 65% occurring only once. Specimen: peripheral blood, collected from a patient treated with radiotherapy plus ipilimumab. These receptors came from a human donor with non-small cell lung cancer who had stable disease on radiotherapy plus ipilimumab.

This clone has only a few counts. The chain has TRBV29-1 and TRBJ1-4; D remains unclear. With 6 bases removed from V and 0 bases from J, the gap between germline ends came to 8 bases. The germline CDR1 and CDR2 sequences are SQVTM and ANQGSEA. This CDR3 is built from 13 residues. The CDR3, as DNA: TGCAGCGTCCCCGGGGCAACTAATGAAAAACTGTTTTTT. Encoded protein: CSVPGATNEKLFF.

As concerns this clone: The same CDR3 can be traced to other DNA sequences in this sample. This chain links TRBV7-9 with TRBJ1-1, with 8 bases identical to TRBD1. This CDR3 comprises 12 residues. Germline assignment: CDR1 SEHNR and CDR2 FQNEAQ (reference sequence). V shed 1 base and J 11 bases; nucleotides not matched to a gene: 3. In DNA form, the CDR3 reads TGTGCCAGCAGCTTAGAGCAGGGGGCGGCTTTCTTT. This gives the protein CASSLEQGAAFF.

The genes are TRBV20-1 and TRBJ2-1, with D uncertain. This CDR3 comprises 11 residues. Trimming cost V 4 bases and J 7 bases, with 8 bases left between them. CDR1 and CDR2 from the germline V gene are DFQATT and SNEGSKA (reference sequence). CDR3 in DNA: TGCAGTGCTAAGGAAAAAAATGAGCAGTTCTTC. It translates to CSAKEKNEQFF.

This clone has only one observation. The CDR3 loop reads CASSYGFMNTEAFF. For the CDR3, the DNA is TGTGCCAGCAGTTATGGGTTCATGAACACTGAAGCTTTCTTT. V usage is TRBV6-5 and J usage is TRBJ1-1; D is undetermined. Per germline, CDR1 MNHEY and CDR2 SVGAGI. CDR3 length equals 14 residues. Trimming stripped 3 bases from V and 0 bases from J, with 8 bases between.

The chain uses TRBV30 and TRBJ1-1; TRBD1 is a possible D gene (5 bases). From germline, CDR1 is GTSNPN and CDR2 SVGIG (reference sequence). Trimming took off 4 bases at V and 4 bases at J, with 19 bases between the two ends. The CDR3 covers 15 residues. The CDR3 coding sequence is TGTGCCTGGAAGGGTTGGAGGGGCGCCGGCACTGAAGCTTTCTTT. Encoded protein: CAWKGWRGAGTEAFF.

This clone was counted once. The chain recombines TRBV6-5 with TRBJ1-2, with D maybe TRBD1 (5 bases). The germline V gene has CDR1 MNHEY and CDR2 SVGAGI. The CDR3 contains 15 residues. Between the trimmed V and J ends, which lost 6 bases and 8 bases, there was a span of 22 bases. Here the CDR3 DNA reads TGTGCCAGCAGCCGGCTGGGCGGGACCCGGAGAGGCTACACCTTC. Amino acids: CASSRLGGTRRGYTF.

This clone came up a few times. V usage is TRBV5-4 and J usage is TRBJ2-5, with D tentatively TRBD1 (5 bases). The CDR3 sequence is 15 residues long. Germline CDR1 and CDR2: SGHNT and YYREEE (reference sequence). V shed 4 bases and J shed 2 bases, with 15 bases lying between them. The CDR3, as DNA: TGTGCCAGCAGCAAACACCCGACAGAGCAAGAGACCCAGTACTTC. Its protein product is CASSKHPTEQETQYF.

The J gene is TRBJ1-2, the V gene TRBV6-1; D gene ambiguous. V gave up 5 bases and J gave up 8 bases, with 18 bases separating them. Germline lookup yields CDR1 MNHNS and CDR2 SASEGT. The CDR3 loop spans 14 amino acids. CDR3 region: CASSSLIRADGYTF. CDR3 coding DNA: TGTGCCAGCAGTTCCCTGATAAGGGCAGACGGCTACACCTTC.